A selection of T cell receptor beta chains follows, all from one sample in a study of CD8 T cells in Susac syndrome. TCRdb processed the immunoSEQ multiplex PCR reads anew with MiXCR; each CDR3 protein has one entry. This sample carries more than 150,000 distinct CDR3 sequences, about 94% of them seen once, and the ten largest clones take roughly 0.2%. The sequenced material came from CD8+ T cells from PBMCs. The source is a human donor with multiple sclerosis. The CDR3 runs from the conserved cysteine through the conserved F or W. A D gene is named only where the DNA matches it firmly. Not every row has a clone size; where given, it reads once, few, many or a size class.

D gene	V gene	clone size	J gene	CDR3 DNA	CDR3 protein
TRBD2	TRBV30	-	TRBJ2-1	TGTGCCTGGAGTCGGACTAGCGGGGTTTATGAGCAGTTCTTC	CAWSRTSGVYEQFF
-	TRBV3-1	-	TRBJ2-5	TGTGCCAGCAGCCAGGTTCCGGAGGAGCCACAAGAGACCCAGTACTTC	CASSQVPEEPQETQYF
-	TRBV4-1	-	TRBJ1-4	TGCGCCAGCAGCCACCCCACGTCACAGATTAATGAAAAACTGTTTTTT	CASSHPTSQINEKLFF
-	TRBV23-1	-	TRBJ1-5	TGCGCCAGCAGTCAATCGGGGGGCCGGGAAGGGCATTTT	CASSQSGGREGHF
-	TRBV20-1	-	TRBJ1-3	TGCAGTGCTAGAGCCCCGGTGGGAAACACCATATATTTT	CSARAPVGNTIYF
-	TRBV12-3/TRBV12-4	-	TRBJ2-7	TGTGCCAGCAGTTTAGTGAGCAATCGCCACGAGCAGTACTTC	CASSLVSNRHEQYF
-	TRBV3-1	-	TRBJ1-2	TGTGCCAGCAGCCAAGTAGGGCGAGCTGCCTACACCTTC	CASSQVGRAAYTF
-	TRBV28	-	TRBJ2-7	TGTGCCAGCAGCCCAGTTCGGCAGGGACACTCCTACGAGCAGTACTTC	CASSPVRQGHSYEQYF
-	TRBV4-3	-	TRBJ2-3	TGCGCCAGCAGCCGCGCAGACAGGAACACAGATACGCAGTATTTT	CASSRADRNTDTQYF
TRBD1	TRBV3-1	-	TRBJ1-2	TGTGCCAGCAGCTATCCGGGACAGTATGGCTACACCTTC	CASSYPGQYGYTF
TRBD1	TRBV19	-	TRBJ1-3	TGTGCCAGCCGGGACAGAACCTCTGGAAACACCATATATTTT	CASRDRTSGNTIYF
TRBD1	TRBV5-1	-	TRBJ1-1	TGCGCCAGCAGCCCGCAGGGGGCGCGGACTGAAGCTTTCTTT	CASSPQGARTEAFF
TRBD1	TRBV25-1	-	TRBJ2-2	TGTGCCAGCCTCGGTAGACAGGGAGCGCTGTTTTTT	CASLGRQGALFF
-	TRBV27	-	TRBJ1-5	TGTGCCAGCAGTTTATCGAACTTACGGCCCCAGCATTTT	CASSLSNLRPQHF
-	TRBV4-1	-	TRBJ2-3	TGCGCCAGCAGCCTTCAAGGACTAAGCACAGATACGCAGTATTTT	CASSLQGLSTDTQYF
-	TRBV3-1	-	TRBJ1-6	TGTGCCAGCAGCCGAGGAATGCGGGATTCACCCCTCCACTTT	CASSRGMRDSPLHF
-	TRBV9	-	TRBJ2-7	TGTGCCAGCAGCGTAATTAACGAGCAGTACTTC	CASSVINEQYF
-	TRBV11-2	-	TRBJ1-4	TGTGCCAGCAGCTTATCCCCGTGGACAGCCATCAATGAAAAACTGTTTTTT	CASSLSPWTAINEKLFF
-	TRBV20-1	-	TRBJ2-7	TGCAGTGCCCTAAATGGATTGCAGTACTTC	CSALNGLQYF
-	TRBV28	-	TRBJ2-2	TGTGCCAGCATCGGTATCGAGCTAGCGCTCCCGAACACCGGGGAGCTGTTTTTT	CASIGIELALPNTGELFF
-	TRBV27	-	TRBJ1-5	TGTGCCAGCAGTTCCTCGGGTCAGCCCCAGCATTTT	CASSSSGQPQHF
TRBD1	TRBV20-1	-	TRBJ1-4	TGCAGTGCTGGACAGGGTACTGTTGAAAAACTGTTTTTT	CSAGQGTVEKLFF
-	TRBV28	-	TRBJ1-1	TGTGCCAGCAGTTTAAAGGGGCCGCGGGGAGCTTTCTTT	CASSLKGPRGAFF
TRBD1	TRBV29-1	-	TRBJ1-1	TGCAGCGCCCTGACAGGGGTCTTGAACACTGAAGCTTTCTTT	CSALTGVLNTEAFF
-	TRBV5-1	once	TRBJ1-2	TGCGCCAGCAGTTTTGCAACGGCGAGGGGCTACACCTTC	CASSFATARGYTF
TRBD1	TRBV9	once	TRBJ1-5	TGTGCCAGCAGCACGGGACAGGCCCTCAATCAGCCCCAGCATTTT	CASSTGQALNQPQHF
-	TRBV7-9	-	TRBJ2-5	TGTGCCAGCAGCTCCCCGGACAACGAAGAGACCCAGTACTTC	CASSSPDNEETQYF
-	TRBV27	-	TRBJ1-6	TGTGCCAGCAGTCCGGCCGGGGGGACTTCACCCCTCCACTTT	CASSPAGGTSPLHF
-	TRBV7-8	-	TRBJ1-6	TGTGCCAGCAGCCATGGGACGGATAATTCACCCCTCCACTTT	CASSHGTDNSPLHF
-	TRBV10-3	once	TRBJ1-2	TGTGCCATCAGTGATCCCAGCAACTATGGCTACACCTTC	CAISDPSNYGYTF
-	TRBV9	-	TRBJ1-5	TGTGCCAGCAGCGATGACAGCAATCAGCCCCAGCATTTT	CASSDDSNQPQHF
-	TRBV12-3/TRBV12-4	-	TRBJ2-7	TGTGCCAGCAGTTCCGTTGGACCCTACGAGCAGTACTTC	CASSSVGPYEQYF
-	TRBV12-3/TRBV12-4	-	TRBJ1-1	TGTGCCAGCAGTTTTCCGAGGAATGAAGCTTTCTTT	CASSFPRNEAFF
-	TRBV27	-	TRBJ2-7	TGTGCCACCCACGGGGCGGGCGAGCAGTACTTC	CATHGAGEQYF
-	TRBV4-1	-	TRBJ1-5	TGCGCCAGCAGCCCGAGGGAAGGAGGTAATCAGCCCCAGCATTTT	CASSPREGGNQPQHF
-	TRBV19	-	TRBJ1-2	TGTGCCAGTAGTCCCGGGTCCCGAGGCTACACCTTC	CASSPGSRGYTF
TRBD1	TRBV5-8	-	TRBJ1-2	TGTGCCAGCAGCTTGGGAACAGGGGGCCCTAGCTATGGCTACACCTTC	CASSLGTGGPSYGYTF
-	TRBV10-3	-	TRBJ2-3	TGTGCCATCAGTGAGTGGACTATCGATATTCCTGATACGCAGTATTTT	CAISEWTIDIPDTQYF
-	TRBV5-1	-	TRBJ1-2	TGCGCCAGCAGCTTACGACAGGACTATGGCTACACCTTC	CASSLRQDYGYTF
-	TRBV14	-	TRBJ2-3	TGTGCCAGCAGCCACGATTACAGGACCACAGATACGCAGTATTTT	CASSHDYRTTDTQYF
-	TRBV27	-	TRBJ2-1	TGTGCCAGTCTCGGGGCCTACAATGAGCAGTTCTTC	CASLGAYNEQFF
TRBD2	TRBV7-9	-	TRBJ2-1	TGTGCCAGCAGCTTTAGCGGGGCACACAATGAGCAGTTCTTC	CASSFSGAHNEQFF
-	TRBV29-1	-	TRBJ1-2	TGCAGCGTTGAATCCCCTCGCCAGAGGGATGGCTACACCTTC	CSVESPRQRDGYTF
-	TRBV20-1	-	TRBJ2-3	TGCAGTGCTAAGCAGGGCCCTCTACAGGCCGCAGATACGCAGTATTTT	CSAKQGPLQAADTQYF
-	TRBV27	-	TRBJ1-2	TGTGCCAGCAGGGGGGGGCCCAGCTATGGCTACACCTTC	CASRGGPSYGYTF
-	TRBV25-1	-	TRBJ1-1	TGTGCCAGCAGGTCTCTTGCAGCTAACACTGAAGCTTTCTTT	CASRSLAANTEAFF
-	TRBV7-9	-	TRBJ2-5	TGTGCCAGCAGCCCGGACTCGACCCAGTACTTC	CASSPDSTQYF
-	TRBV30	-	TRBJ2-1	TGTGCCTGGAGTGTCCTAGGCCTGGGTGAGCAGTTCTTC	CAWSVLGLGEQFF
-	TRBV7-9	-	TRBJ1-2	TGTGCCAGCAGCTTAGACCAGGGAGCCACATATGGCTACACCTTC	CASSLDQGATYGYTF
-	TRBV9	-	TRBJ2-7	TGTGCCAGCAGCGTTCAGGGTAACTACGAGCAGTACTTC	CASSVQGNYEQYF
TRBD2	TRBV7-9	-	TRBJ2-6	TGTGCCAGCAGCGGAGTGGGGACTAGGAGCTCTGGGGCCAACGTCCTGACTTTC	CASSGVGTRSSGANVLTF
-	TRBV30	-	TRBJ2-4	TGTGCCTGCTCTAGGGCCCGGGGGAACATTCAGTACTTC	CACSRARGNIQYF
TRBD1	TRBV2	-	TRBJ2-3	TGTGCCAGCAGGTCGGACAGGCGGACAGATACGCAGTATTTT	CASRSDRRTDTQYF
-	TRBV7-6	-	TRBJ2-5	TGTGCCAGCAGCTACCGGGCAGGGCAAGAGACCCAGTACTTC	CASSYRAGQETQYF
-	TRBV7-2	-	TRBJ2-7	TGTGCCAGCAGCTTAGCCCCAGGGTCTTACGAGCAGTACTTC	CASSLAPGSYEQYF
-	TRBV12-3/TRBV12-4	-	TRBJ2-1	TGTGCCAGCAGACCCGACACGGGCAATGAGCAGTTCTTC	CASRPDTGNEQFF
-	TRBV12-3/TRBV12-4	-	TRBJ1-1	TGTGCCAGCGTCGTGCAAAGGTCGGCTTTCTTT	CASVVQRSAFF